Shown below are 15 T cell receptor beta chains from a single sample sequenced in a study of Ad26.COV2.S vaccination and SARS-CoV-2 variants. Assay used: immunoSEQ multiplex PCR; TCRdb lists only in-frame clones, some missing. The data hold fewer than 800,000 clones, with 89% observed a single time. The treatment here: about 20 received Ad26.COV2.S at low or high dose, single or two shots; roughly five received placebo; per-sample allocation not given. The study sampled participants on day 63 after the first vaccine or placebo injection. Sequencing was performed on peripheral blood, taken in a trial of Ad26.COV2.S vaccine versus placebo. The source is a person aged 18 to 59 who received the Ad26.COV2.S COVID-19 vaccine or a placebo.

The rearrangement links TRBV3-1 (or the pseudogene TRBV3-2) to TRBJ1-1; D is unclear. The CDR3 runs 14 residues. V lost 4 bases to trimming and J lost 1 base, with 10 bases between them. Germline V gene sequence: CDR1 LGHDT, CDR2 YNNKEL (reference sequence). CDR3 sequence (DNA): TGTGCCAGCAGCCCCCGACAAACGAACACTGAAGCTTTCTTT. Translation: CASSPRQTNTEAFF.

The chain combines TRBV7-3 with TRBJ2-1; D possibly corresponds to TRBD2 (6 bases). The CDR3 is made up of 14 amino acids. Trimming removed 4 bases at V and 9 bases at J, with 16 bases between. Germline assignment: CDR1 SGHTA and CDR2 FQGTGA. The CDR3 here is CASSSGTHPSEQFF. CDR3 sequence (DNA): TGTGCCAGCAGCTCCGGGACTCACCCAAGTGAGCAGTTCTTC.

Remarks on this clone: The same CDR3 also results from other DNA sequences found in this sample. V and J are TRBV18 and TRBJ2-5; D is unclear. Germline V gene sequence: CDR1 KGHSH, CDR2 LQKENI. The length of the CDR3 is 13 residues. V was trimmed by 2 bases and J by 1 base, leaving 5 bases between them. The DNA of the CDR3 is TGTGCCAGCTCACCAGGGTCCCAAGAGACCCAGTACTTC. This gives the protein CASSPGSQETQYF.

The chain couples TRBV2 to TRBJ2-7, with 7 bases lining up with TRBD2. This CDR3 is 13 amino acids long. The V segment lost 11 bases and the J segment 4 bases; nucleotides outside the gene matches: 11. Per the germline V gene, CDR1 is SNHLY and CDR2 is FYNNEI. The DNA for the CDR3 is TGTGCCGGGCGGCGGGAGAATCTGTACGAGCAGTACTTC. Its translation is CAGRRENLYEQYF.

The V and J genes are TRBV6-6 and TRBJ2-5; D might be TRBD2 (6 bases). The CDR3 extends over 15 amino acids. Germline CDR1 reads MNHNY; CDR2 reads SVGAGI (reference sequence). Trimming stripped 2 bases from V and 4 bases from J, with 14 bases between. The DNA for the CDR3 is TGTGCCAGCAGTTACCCTAGCGCGGGTGGAGAGACCCAGTACTTC. Translated: CASSYPSAGGETQYF.

The chain joins TRBV7-2 to TRBJ1-2, with 8 bases aligning to TRBD1. In germline, CDR1 is SGHTA, CDR2 FQGNSA. The CDR3 is made up of 17 amino acids. V lost 5 bases to trimming and J lost 6 bases; unmatched junction nucleotides: 17. CDR3 nucleotide sequence: TGTGCCAGCAGCCCAAACCCCGGGGCAGGGGGCTATCATGGCTACACCTTC. Translation gives CASSPNPGAGGYHGYTF. The full variable domain, its missing parts supplied by reference TRBV7-2 and TRBJ1-2, is GAGVSQSPSNKVTEKGKDVELRCDPISGHTALYWYRQSLGQGLEFLIYFQGNSAPDKSGLPSDRFSAERTGGSVSTLTIQRTQQEDSAVYLCASSPNPGAGGYHGYTFGSGTRLTVV.

Comments on this clone: Other DNA sequences of this sample code for an identical CDR3. The chain has TRBV5-1 and TRBJ2-7; 9 positions match TRBD2. This CDR3 is 13 amino acids long. Per the germline V gene, CDR1 is SGHRS and CDR2 is YFSETQ. Losses at the gene ends were 1 base for V and 4 bases for J; bases not matched to a gene: 0. CDR3 region: CASSLTSGYEQYF. The DNA for the CDR3 is TGCGCCAGCAGCTTGACTAGCGGGTACGAGCAGTACTTC.

This rearrangement joins TRBV18 to TRBJ2-3; no reliable D call. There are 14 residues in the CDR3. Trimming shortened V by 3 bases and J by 7 bases, and 14 bases separated the two germline ends. CDR1 and CDR2 from the germline V gene are KGHSH and LQKENI. The CDR3 loop is CASSPVEIGHTQYF. CDR3 nucleotides: TGTGCCAGCTCACCGGTCGAGATTGGTCATACGCAGTATTTT.

The chain uses TRBV6-5 and TRBJ1-2; D is perhaps TRBD1 (5 bases). In germline, CDR1 is MNHEY, CDR2 SVGAGI. This CDR3 has 12 amino acids. V lost 6 bases and J lost 9, with 14 bases in between. The CDR3: CASSRGTTSYTF. In DNA form, the CDR3 reads TGTGCCAGCAGCCGCGGGACTACTAGCTACACCTTC.

This sequence joins TRBV7-2 and TRBJ2-3; 10 bases map to TRBD2. After removal of 1 base from V and 4 bases from J, the junction contained 8 bases not matched to a gene. Germline CDR1 and CDR2: SGHTA and FQGNSA. The CDR3 is made up of 17 amino acids. CDR3 sequence reads: CASSLGASGSGSDTQYF. In DNA form, the CDR3 reads TGTGCCAGCAGCTTAGGGGCTAGCGGGAGTGGGTCAGATACGCAGTATTTT.

V usage is TRBV5-4 and J usage is TRBJ2-7; D not resolved. The CDR3 sequence is 11 residues long. The V gene's germline CDR1 is SGHNT and CDR2 YYREEE (reference sequence). V gave up 1 base and J gave up 5 bases, with 4 bases separating them. CDR3 loop: CASSLNHEQYF. CDR3 in DNA: TGTGCCAGCAGCTTGAACCACGAGCAGTACTTC.

The chain carries TRBV3-1 (or the pseudogene TRBV3-2) and TRBJ1-2; D possibly corresponds to TRBD1 (5 bases). This CDR3 is built from 14 residues. Trimming removed 4 bases from V and 8 bases from J, with 17 bases in between. The V gene's germline CDR1 is LGHDT and CDR2 YNNKEL (reference sequence). The CDR3 sequence: CASSPDPRGGGYTF. Written as DNA, the CDR3 is TGTGCCAGCAGCCCTGACCCCCGGGGCGGGGGCTACACCTTC.

This clone has just a few counts. The chain combines TRBV27 with TRBJ1-5; weak D call: TRBD1 (5 bases). This CDR3 spans 14 amino acids. Between the trimmed V and J ends, which lost 3 bases and 3 bases, there was a span of 9 bases. CDR1 and CDR2 from the germline V gene are MNHEY and SMNVEV (reference sequence). For the CDR3, the DNA is TGTGCCAGCAGTTTCGGGGGGGTCAATCAGCCCCAGCATTTT. It translates to CASSFGGVNQPQHF.

The chain carries TRBV11-2 and TRBJ1-4, with D hard to call. CDR1 and CDR2 from the germline V gene are SGHAT and FQNNGV. The CDR3 has 16 residues. V lost 0 bases and J lost 0, with 8 bases in between. CDR3 loop: CASSLEVWATNEKLFF. The CDR3 coding sequence is TGTGCCAGCAGCTTAGAAGTGTGGGCAACTAATGAAAAACTGTTTTTT.

V and J are TRBV3-1 (or the pseudogene TRBV3-2) and TRBJ1-2; D call uncertain. Germline lookup yields CDR1 LGHDT and CDR2 YNNKEL (reference sequence). The CDR3 spans 13 residues. Deletions cut 0 bases from V and 4 bases from J, with 6 bases between. CDR3 region: CASSQDGVYGYTF. In nucleotides, the CDR3 is TGTGCCAGCAGCCAAGATGGCGTCTATGGCTACACCTTC.